The 28 T cell receptor beta chains reported below all come from one sample, sequenced in a study of blood T cell repertoires in COVID-19. Assay used: immunoSEQ multiplex PCR; TCRdb lists only in-frame clones, some missing. The sample shows 410,000 or so clones, 89% of them seen only once. The sequenced sample consisted of peripheral blood. These receptors came from a woman between 40 and 50 years old with COVID-19, enrolled during active disease.

The rearrangement uses TRBV19 and TRBJ1-2, with 9 bases that match TRBD1. CDR3 length: 16 residues. Germline V gene data show CDR1 as LNHDA and CDR2 as SQIVND (reference sequence). Trimming at V came to 3 bases and at J to 4 bases, leaving 9 bases not matched to a gene. The CDR3 loop reads CASSILRGQGFYGYTF. The CDR3 nucleotides are TGTGCCAGTAGTATTCTACGGGGACAGGGATTCTATGGCTACACCTTC.

The rearrangement uses TRBV28 and TRBJ1-2; D is undetermined. This CDR3 comprises 12 residues. Germline V gene lookup returns CDR1 MDHEN and CDR2 SYDVKM. V lost 1 base, J lost 3 bases, and 3 bases lay in between. In DNA, the CDR3 is TGTGCCAGCAGTTTATTCTACTATGGCTACACCTTC. This encodes CASSLFYYGYTF.

The chain couples TRBV30 to TRBJ1-5; the D gene is possibly TRBD1 (5 bases). Germline CDR1 and CDR2: GTSNPN and SVGIG (reference sequence). Trimming stripped 0 bases from V and 6 bases from J, with 15 bases between. The CDR3 runs to 15 residues. The CDR3 here is CAWSVLGGLGQPQHF. CDR3 coding DNA: TGTGCCTGGAGTGTACTGGGGGGGTTAGGTCAGCCCCAGCATTTT. Together with reference TRBV30 and TRBJ1-5, the CDR3 gives the full variable domain: SQTIHQWPATLVQPVGSPLSLECTVEGTSNPNLYWYRQAAGRGLQLLFYSVGIGQISSEVPQNLSASRPQDRQFILSSKKLLLSDSGFYLCAWSVLGGLGQPQHFGDGTRLSIL.

The V call is TRBV28, the J call TRBJ1-6, with D tentatively TRBD1 (5 bases). V lost 7 bases to trimming and J lost 10 bases, with 17 bases between them. The CDR3 spans 14 residues. Germline CDR1 reads MDHEN; CDR2 reads SYDVKM. The DNA for the CDR3 is TGTGCCAGCACCTCAAGCGGGGGAGGGTCACCCCTCCACTTT. It specifies CASTSSGGGSPLHF.

This clone was observed once. The CDR3 spells CASSLNSVQPQHF. The CDR3 nucleotides read TGTGCCAGCAGCTTGAATTCGGTCCAGCCCCAGCATTTT. The genes are TRBV5-6 and TRBJ1-5, with D unresolved. With 1 base removed from V and 7 bases from J, the gap between germline ends came to 9 bases. CDR3 length equals 13 residues. The germline CDR1 and CDR2 sequences are SGHDT and YYEEEE.

The chain employs TRBV5-1 and TRBJ2-1; TRBD2 agrees at 13 bases. V lost 3 bases to trimming and J lost 6 bases; unmatched junction nucleotides: 6. The CDR3 is 16 amino acids. Looked up from germline, CDR1 is SGHRS and CDR2 is YFSETQ. The DNA for the CDR3 is TGCGCCAGCAGCTCGCTGACTAGCGGGGGGTTCAATGAGCAGTTCTTC. Translation gives CASSSLTSGGFNEQFF.

The V gene is TRBV5-4, the J gene TRBJ2-7; no clear D. The CDR3 covers 13 residues. Per germline, CDR1 SGHNT and CDR2 YYREEE (reference sequence). Trimming took off 0 bases at V and 4 bases at J, with 8 bases between the two ends. CDR3 loop: CASSLARSYEQYF. The CDR3 nucleotides read TGTGCCAGCAGCTTGGCCAGAAGTTACGAGCAGTACTTC.

The chain links TRBV30 to TRBJ2-5; 10 bases are a match to TRBD2. The V gene's germline CDR1 is GTSNPN and CDR2 SVGIG (reference sequence). Losses at the gene ends were 2 bases for V and 5 bases for J; bases not matched to a gene: 5. This CDR3 has 14 amino acids. CDR3 nucleotide sequence: TGTGCCTGGAGTACATTAGCGGGAGGTGAGACCCAGTACTTC. Translated, it gives CAWSTLAGGETQYF.

The V call is TRBV3-1 (or the pseudogene TRBV3-2), the J call TRBJ1-3; 8 bases align to TRBD1. This CDR3 comprises 14 residues. Germline trimming cut 6 bases from V and 4 bases from J; bases unmatched to any gene: 5. Germline CDR1 is LGHDT and CDR2 is YNNKEL (reference sequence). DNA of the CDR3: TGTGCCAGCAGTATCCGGGACAGGGGAAACACCATATATTTT. This encodes CASSIRDRGNTIYF.

The V and J genes are TRBV6-2 or TRBV6-3 and TRBJ2-7; TRBD2 is a possible D gene (7 bases). The CDR3 extends over 15 amino acids. Germline V gene data show CDR1 as MNHEY and CDR2 as SVGEGT. Trimming removed 0 bases at V and 4 bases at J, with 13 bases between. This CDR3 reads CASSYSGGGLYEQYF. CDR3 DNA: TGTGCCAGCAGTTACTCGGGAGGGGGTCTGTACGAGCAGTACTTC.

The chain employs TRBV27 and TRBJ2-4; 7 bases fit TRBD1. In germline, CDR1 is MNHEY, CDR2 SMNVEV (reference sequence). V shed 1 base and J 3 bases; nucleotides not matched to a gene: 15. The CDR3 has 19 residues. DNA of the CDR3: TGTGCCAGCAGTTTATGGGTCAACAGGGGTAGTGAAGGCAAAAACATTCAGTACTTC. Amino acids: CASSLWVNRGSEGKNIQYF.

The chain couples TRBV28 to TRBJ1-1; D gene ambiguous. Germline values: CDR1 MDHEN, CDR2 SYDVKM. The V end was cut by 5 bases, the J end by 1 base, with 5 bases between. The length of the CDR3 is 12 residues. CDR3 DNA: TGTGCCAGCAGTCGGGAGAACACTGAAGCTTTCTTT. This translates into CASSRENTEAFF.

The CDR3 DNA sequence: TGCGCCAGCAGCCCCCGTAAGACAGGGCCATACAATGAGCAGTTCTTC. Protein: CASSPRKTGPYNEQFF. J is TRBJ2-1 and V is TRBV4-3; the match to TRBD1 covers 7 bases. After removal of 4 bases from V and 4 bases from J, the junction contained 10 bases not matched to a gene. Germline CDR1 and CDR2: LGHNA and YSLEER. The CDR3 length is 16 residues.

This sequence joins TRBV28 and TRBJ2-1; 7 bases fit TRBD2. The CDR3 loop spans 16 amino acids. With V trimmed by 6 bases and J by 0 bases, 8 bases remained unmatched. The germline CDR1 and CDR2 sequences are MDHEN and SYDVKM. The CDR3 reads CASRELGGSSYNEQFF. The CDR3 nucleotides are TGTGCCAGCAGGGAACTCGGGGGGAGCTCCTACAATGAGCAGTTCTTC.

The genes are TRBV6-6 and TRBJ1-2; tentative D call: TRBD1 (6 bases). V lost 5 bases, J lost 3 bases, and 13 bases lay in between. The CDR3 contains 14 residues. Germline V lookup: CDR1 MNHNY, CDR2 SVGAGI (reference sequence). The CDR3 reads CASSRSGQHYGYTF. CDR3 in DNA: TGTGCCAGCAGTCGATCCGGACAGCACTATGGCTACACCTTC.

The V and J genes are TRBV10-2 and TRBJ1-6; 8 bases are shared with TRBD1. The CDR3 runs to 15 residues. Losses at the gene ends were 4 bases for V and 7 bases for J; bases not matched to a gene: 6. From germline, CDR1 is WSHSY and CDR2 SAAADI. CDR3 sequence reads: CASSVGQGGNSPLHF. The CDR3 nucleotides read TGCGCCAGCAGTGTAGGACAGGGAGGGAATTCACCCCTCCACTTT.

This clone was found once. The chain couples TRBV28 to TRBJ2-7; weak D call: TRBD2 (6 bases). The CDR3 is made up of 13 amino acids. The germline V gene has CDR1 MDHEN and CDR2 SYDVKM. The CDR3 DNA is TGTGCTTCCTCTACGGGACTCCCCTACGAGCAGTACTTC. It codes for CASSTGLPYEQYF.

The gene calls are TRBV6-2 or TRBV6-3 and TRBJ2-7; D is undetermined. V dropped 4 bases and J dropped 3 bases, with 7 bases sitting between them. The CDR3 has 12 amino acids. CDR1 is MNHEY, CDR2 SVGEGT, per germline. Written as DNA, the CDR3 is TGTGCCAGCAGTTCACTAAACTACGAGCAGTACTTC. Protein product: CASSSLNYEQYF.

The rearrangement links TRBV28 to TRBJ1-5; 8 bases fit TRBD1. This CDR3 contains 17 residues. Germline CDR1 is MDHEN and CDR2 is SYDVKM. After removal of 6 bases from V and 4 bases from J, the junction contained 14 bases not matched to a gene. The chain's CDR3 is CASRLDPDRVGNQPQHF. CDR3 DNA sequence: TGTGCCAGCAGGCTAGATCCGGACAGGGTGGGGAATCAGCCCCAGCATTTT.

J is TRBJ1-2 and V is TRBV6-4; 10 bases are a match to TRBD1. This CDR3 is 21 amino acids long. CDR1 and CDR2 (germline): MRHNA, SNTAGT. Trimming took 0 bases from V and 4 from J; bases not matched to a gene: 20. As DNA, the CDR3 is TGTGCCAGCAGTGACTCCCGGATGGGGGACAGGGGCCACCAAGATATCTATGGCTACACCTTC. It yields the protein CASSDSRMGDRGHQDIYGYTF.

This chain uses TRBV5-5 with TRBJ2-1, with D possibly TRBD1 on 6 matching bases. Per germline, CDR1 SGHKS and CDR2 YYEKEE (reference sequence). The CDR3 loop spans 14 amino acids. The germline V and J ends were trimmed by 0 bases and 3 bases, with 7 bases remaining between them. CDR3 protein: CASSLGQDYNEQFF. CDR3 nucleotides: TGTGCCAGCAGCTTGGGACAGGACTACAATGAGCAGTTCTTC.

The V and J genes are TRBV15 and TRBJ2-3; D not certain. CDR3 length: 15 residues. V lost 3 bases and J 0 bases, leaving 10 bases between the germline ends. From germline, CDR1 is LNHNV and CDR2 YYDKDF (reference sequence). CDR3 sequence (DNA): TGTGCCACCAGCAGGGGCAGCTATAGCACAGATACGCAGTATTTT. It specifies CATSRGSYSTDTQYF.

The V call is TRBV12-3 or TRBV12-4, the J call TRBJ2-3; possibly TRBD2 for D (5 bases). The ends were cut back, 2 bases at V and 6 bases at J, with 6 bases in the middle. This CDR3 has 12 residues. In nucleotides, the CDR3 is TGTGCCAGCAGTTTAACTAGGGATACGCAGTATTTT. Its translation is CASSLTRDTQYF.

This sequence joins TRBV5-1 and TRBJ2-3, with 7 bases aligning to TRBD1. The trim removed 0 bases at V and 5 bases at J, leaving 3 bases unmatched. CDR3 length equals 14 residues. Per germline, CDR1 SGHRS and CDR2 YFSETQ. In DNA form, the CDR3 reads TGCGCCAGCAGCTTGGGGACAGGTCGAGATACGCAGTATTTT. Its protein product is CASSLGTGRDTQYF.

This clone was seen only once. The chain uses TRBV9 and TRBJ1-1, with 7 bases identical to TRBD1. Unmatched junction bases numbered 2, after V lost 5 bases and J lost 1 base. The CDR3 extends over 13 amino acids. CDR1 and CDR2 from the germline V gene are SGDLS and YYNGEE. The CDR3 coding sequence is TGTGCCAGCAGTCGACAGGGGAACACTGAAGCTTTCTTT. Its translation is CASSRQGNTEAFF.

This chain connects TRBV9 to TRBJ2-3; TRBD2 might be the D (6 bases). Germline V CDR1 and CDR2: SGDLS, YYNGEE. The CDR3 runs to 15 residues. V lost 0 bases and J lost 4, with 12 bases in between. This chain's CDR3 is CASSVEPSESDTQYF. In DNA, the CDR3 is TGTGCCAGCAGCGTAGAGCCTAGCGAATCAGATACGCAGTATTTT.

This clone was found once. This sequence joins TRBV28 and TRBJ1-4, with 7 bases matching TRBD1. The CDR3 length is 14 residues. V lost 5 bases and J lost 8; bases outside the gene matches: 8. Germline V gene data show CDR1 as MDHEN and CDR2 as SYDVKM. Written as DNA, the CDR3 is TGTGCCAGCAGTCTACCGGGACAGATAGAAAAACTGTTTTTT. Translated: CASSLPGQIEKLFF.

This sequence joins TRBV7-2 and TRBJ1-6, with D possibly TRBD1 on 6 matching bases. This CDR3 comprises 17 residues. Germline loops: CDR1 SGHTA, CDR2 FQGNSA. Trimming stripped 1 base from V and 3 bases from J, with 13 bases between. The CDR3 here is CASSLDRRDNYNSPLHF. The DNA for the CDR3 is TGTGCCAGCAGCTTAGATCGTCGGGACAACTATAATTCACCCCTCCACTTT.